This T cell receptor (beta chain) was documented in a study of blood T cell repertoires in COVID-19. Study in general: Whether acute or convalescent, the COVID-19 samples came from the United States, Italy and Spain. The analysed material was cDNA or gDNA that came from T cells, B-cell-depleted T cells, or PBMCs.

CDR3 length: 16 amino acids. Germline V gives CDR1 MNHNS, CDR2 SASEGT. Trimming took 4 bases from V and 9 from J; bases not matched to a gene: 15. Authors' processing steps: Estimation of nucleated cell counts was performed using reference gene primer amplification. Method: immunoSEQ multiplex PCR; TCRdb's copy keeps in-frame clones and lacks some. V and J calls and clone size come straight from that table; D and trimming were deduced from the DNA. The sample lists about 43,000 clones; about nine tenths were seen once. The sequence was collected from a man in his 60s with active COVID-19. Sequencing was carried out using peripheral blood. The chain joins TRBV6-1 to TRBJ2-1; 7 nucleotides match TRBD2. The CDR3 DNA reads TGTGCCAGCAGTGGACTGTTAGGACTAGGGGTCAGTGAGCAGTTCTTC. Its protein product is CASSGLLGLGVSEQFF.